This T cell receptor beta chain was found in a study of cytomegalovirus exposure and HLA in healthy donors. Concerning this clone itself: Its antigen is not known.

With 60 Vbeta and 13 Jbeta primers, the PCR was carried out. TCRdb's copy holds only in-frame clones and misses some; the assay was immunoSEQ multiplex PCR. The table records about 82,000 clones, around 70% of them present only once. The CDR3 totals 18 residues. Germline V gene lookup returns CDR1 LGHNT and CDR2 FRNRAP. Trimming cost V 6 bases and J 5 bases; bases outside gene matches: 19. Study-wide results and caveats: According to reports, the classifier identified cytomegalovirus status with high specificity and sensitivity. Some V segments could not be told apart, so they were left out, TRBV6-2 and TRBV6-3 among them.

The specimen was PBMCs. This clonotype was obtained from a woman between 45 and 60 years old in good health and CMV-seropositive. The chain has TRBV12-5 and TRBJ2-1, with 7 bases identical to TRBD2. CDR3 DNA: TGTGCTAGTGGAAGCTTTGCGGGGAGGGCAAGACAGAACAATGAGCAGTTCTTC. Translating gives CASGSFAGRARQNNEQFF.